One sample yielded the 18 T cell receptor beta chains listed below, sequenced in a study of blood T cells in healthy people across ages. With a J-beta primer mix and a sample-barcoded 5' primer, a second PCR ran about 6 to 11 cycles. TCRdb independently ran MiXCR on the 5' RACE reads; one entry per CDR3 protein. Here the sample spans under 800,000 distinct CDR3 sequences, roughly 44% being singletons. The sample comprised blood. Source of these receptors: an older woman in good health.

This sequence joins TRBV12-3 or TRBV12-4 and TRBJ2-6; 8 bases match TRBD2. V trimming: 4 bases; J trimming: 9 bases; junction bases outside the gene matches: 5. CDR3 length: 14 residues. The CDR3 DNA reads as TGTGCCAGCAGTTCAGCGGGGGCCTTCAACGTCCTGACTTTC. Residues: CASSSAGAFNVLTF.

The chain uses TRBV10-1 and TRBJ2-1; 9 nucleotides align to TRBD1. The J segment lost 6 bases and the V segment lost 3 bases, leaving 6 bases of the junction unmatched. Germline V gene sequence: CDR1 WNHNN, CDR2 SYGVQD (reference sequence). The CDR3 runs to 15 residues. CDR3 DNA sequence: TGCGCCAGCAGTGATGTCTACAGGGGGCCCAATGAGCAGTTCTTC. Its protein is CASSDVYRGPNEQFF.

The chain recombines TRBV9 with TRBJ2-5; 7 nucleotides line up with TRBD1. The J call is doubtful: the DNA matches TRBJ2-7 better. Germline CDR1 and CDR2: SGDLS and YYNGEE. This CDR3 region has 15 residues. CDR3 in amino acids: CASSVDPQGRYEQYF. CDR3 DNA sequence: TGTGCCAGCAGCGTAGACCCACAGGGGCGGTACGAGCAGTACTTC.

V usage is TRBV2 and J usage is TRBJ2-7; D is uncertain. The V and J ends lost 7 bases and 3 bases respectively, with 7 bases between them. The length of the CDR3 is 11 residues. Per the germline V gene, CDR1 is SNHLY and CDR2 is FYNNEI. Written as DNA, the CDR3 is TGTGCCAGCACTACCATCTACGAGCAGTACTTC. It specifies CASTTIYEQYF.

V and J are TRBV5-1 and TRBJ2-1; D is perhaps TRBD1 (5 bases). V dropped 0 bases and J dropped 7 bases, with 14 bases sitting between them. The germline gives CDR1 SGHRS, CDR2 YFSETQ. The CDR3 covers 15 residues. DNA for the CDR3: TGCGCCAGCAGCTTGGCCGCAGGGTTGGGAAATGAGCAGTTCTTC. This sequence encodes CASSLAAGLGNEQFF.

This clonotype was observed many times. One end of the junction does not line up with germline, which may come from a read error. The chain links TRBV7-9 to TRBJ2-7; D may match TRBD1 or TRBD2 (5 bases each). The CDR3 totals 12 residues. The germline V gene encodes CDR1 SEHNR and CDR2 FQNEAQ (reference sequence). CDR3: CASSLARGEQYF. The DNA for the CDR3 is TGTGCCAGCAGTTTAGCGAGGGGCGAGCAGTACTTC.

The rearrangement links TRBV4-2 to TRBJ2-5; 7 bases are shared with TRBD2. J was trimmed by 4 bases and V by 4 bases; bases with no gene match: 15. Germline CDR1 LGHNA, CDR2 YNFKEQ. This CDR3 region has 17 residues. CDR3 DNA sequence: TGTGCCAGCAGCCGAAGATTGGGGCGGGAGAGGCCAGAGACCCAGTACTTC. Amino acids: CASSRRLGRERPETQYF.

This clonotype appeared many times. V and J are TRBV29-1 and TRBJ2-7; 13 nucleotides agree with TRBD2. Germline loops: CDR1 SQVTM, CDR2 ANQGSEA. The CDR3 is 15 residues long. V shed 4 bases and J 3 bases; nucleotides not matched to a gene: 6. In DNA, the CDR3 is TGCAGCGTTGTTAGGACTAGCGGGAGTGGCTACGAGCAGTACTTC. It encodes CSVVRTSGSGYEQYF.

The chain joins TRBV28 to TRBJ2-7, with 7 positions matching TRBD1. V dropped 6 bases and J dropped 1; count of bases not matched to a gene: 9. Germline CDR1 MDHEN, CDR2 SYDVKM. The CDR3 is 15 amino acids. In nucleotides, the CDR3 is TGTGCCAGCAGGGGGACAGCGAAAGGGTCCTACGAGCAGTACTTC. It translates to CASRGTAKGSYEQYF.

Notes on this clonotype: A much larger clone lies one base from this, so it may be a read error. This rearrangement joins TRBV29-1 to TRBJ2-7, with D perhaps matching TRBD2 (6 bases). The J call could be wrong; TRBJ2-5 is a better fit for the DNA end. In germline, CDR1 is SQVTM, CDR2 ANQGSEA. The CDR3 sequence is 10 residues long. The CDR3 loop is CGVGGETQYF. The CDR3, as DNA: TGCGGCGTTGGGGGGGAGACCCAGTACTTC.

The chain recombines TRBV7-9 with TRBJ2-7, with a tentative D call TRBD2 (5 bases). Between the trimmed V and J ends, which lost 1 base and 7 bases, there was a span of 17 bases. Per germline, CDR1 SEHNR and CDR2 FQNEAQ (reference sequence). The CDR3 loop spans 15 amino acids. The CDR3 nucleotides read TGTGCCAGCAGCTTAGGACTATCGGCCTACAATGAGCAGTACTTC. Protein sequence: CASSLGLSAYNEQYF. Variable domain in full (rest from reference TRBV7-9 and TRBJ2-7): DTGVSQNPRHKITKRGQNVTFRCDPISEHNRLYWYRQTLGQGPEFLTYFQNEAQLEKSRLLSDRFSAERPKGSFSTLEIQRTEQGDSAMYLCASSLGLSAYNEQYFGPGTRLTVT.

The rearrangement links TRBV9 to TRBJ2-4; D unresolved. Gene TRBJ2-7 matches the end of the DNA better, so the J call may be wrong. The CDR3 runs to 13 residues. Germline V gives CDR1 SGDLS, CDR2 YYNGEE. The CDR3 here is CASSVGANGEQYF. The CDR3 DNA reads as TGTGCCAGCAGCGTAGGGGCCAACGGCGAGCAGTACTTC.

The gene calls are TRBV6-6 and TRBJ2-4; unclear D gene. The DNA end favors TRBJ2-7, so the J call may be wrong. The CDR3 has 15 amino acids. Germline V CDR1 and CDR2: MNHNY, SVGAGI (reference sequence). The CDR3 here is CASSYVGRASYEQYF. CDR3 coding DNA: TGTGCCAGCAGTTACGTGGGCAGAGCATCTTACGAGCAGTACTTC.

In its sample, this clonotype was seen a few times. The rearrangement uses TRBV5-1 and TRBJ2-2; 11 bases map to TRBD1. CDR1 is SGHRS and CDR2 is YFSETQ in the germline V gene. The CDR3 is 17 amino acids. With V trimmed by 4 bases and J by 0 bases, 5 bases remained unmatched. CDR3 coding DNA: TGCGCCAGCAGCGTGGGACAGGGGGGGACGAACACCGGGGAGCTGTTTTTT. This sequence encodes CASSVGQGGTNTGELFF.

The table lists this clonotype with a few counts. V usage is TRBV12-3 or TRBV12-4 and J usage is TRBJ2-1; the D is unclear. V was cut by 6 bases and J by 8 bases, with 14 bases left in between. The CDR3 length is 13 residues. This CDR3 reads CASSLTRSDEQFF. CDR3 nucleotide sequence: TGTGCCAGCAGCCTAACAAGGTCTGATGAGCAGTTCTTC.

The rearrangement links TRBV5-1 to TRBJ2-7; the D gene could be TRBD1 or TRBD2 (5 bases each). Trimming stripped 3 bases from V and 0 bases from J, with 19 bases between. The CDR3 extends over 17 amino acids. CDR1 is SGHRS and CDR2 is YFSETQ in the germline V gene. The chain's CDR3 is CASSSKPSGTTSYEQYF. The CDR3 DNA follows: TGCGCCAGCAGCTCGAAACCATCCGGGACGACCTCCTACGAGCAGTACTTC.

Of note for this clonotype: A much larger clone differs from this one at a single base, so this may be a read error. The V and J genes are TRBV6-1 and TRBJ1-5, with D perhaps TRBD1 (5 bases). V gave up 3 bases and J gave up 9 bases, with 12 bases separating them. Per the germline V gene, CDR1 is MNHNS and CDR2 is SASEGT. The CDR3 is made up of 13 amino acids. In nucleotides, the CDR3 is TGTGCCAGCAGTGAGGGGCCGGTGTGGCCCCAGCATTTT. This gives the protein CASSEGPVWPQHF.

Here the CDR3 reads CASSPVGAGETQYF. The CDR3 region has the DNA TGTGCCAGCAGCCCCGTGGGGGCTGGGGAGACCCAGTACTTC. The chain combines TRBV7-2 with TRBJ2-7; D perhaps matches TRBD1 (6 bases). The tail of the sequence fits TRBJ2-5 better, so the J call may be wrong. The CDR3 sequence is 14 residues long. Germline CDR1 reads SGHTA; CDR2 reads FQGNSA.